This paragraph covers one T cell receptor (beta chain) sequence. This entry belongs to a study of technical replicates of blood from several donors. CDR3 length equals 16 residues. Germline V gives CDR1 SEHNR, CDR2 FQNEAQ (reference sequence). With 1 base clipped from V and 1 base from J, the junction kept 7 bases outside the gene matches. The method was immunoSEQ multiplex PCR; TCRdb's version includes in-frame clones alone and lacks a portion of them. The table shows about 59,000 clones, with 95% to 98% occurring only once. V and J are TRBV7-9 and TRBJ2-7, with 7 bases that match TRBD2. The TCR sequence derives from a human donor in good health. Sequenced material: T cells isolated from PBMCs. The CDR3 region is CASSLVFPSGSYEQYF. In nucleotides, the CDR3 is TGTGCCAGCAGCTTAGTATTCCCTAGCGGATCCTACGAGCAGTACTTC. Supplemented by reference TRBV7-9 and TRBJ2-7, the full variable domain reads DTGVSQNPRHKITKRGQNVTFRCDPISEHNRLYWYRQTLGQGPEFLTYFQNEAQLEKSRLLSDRFSAERPKGSFSTLEIQRTEQGDSAMYLCASSLVFPSGSYEQYFGPGTRLTVT.